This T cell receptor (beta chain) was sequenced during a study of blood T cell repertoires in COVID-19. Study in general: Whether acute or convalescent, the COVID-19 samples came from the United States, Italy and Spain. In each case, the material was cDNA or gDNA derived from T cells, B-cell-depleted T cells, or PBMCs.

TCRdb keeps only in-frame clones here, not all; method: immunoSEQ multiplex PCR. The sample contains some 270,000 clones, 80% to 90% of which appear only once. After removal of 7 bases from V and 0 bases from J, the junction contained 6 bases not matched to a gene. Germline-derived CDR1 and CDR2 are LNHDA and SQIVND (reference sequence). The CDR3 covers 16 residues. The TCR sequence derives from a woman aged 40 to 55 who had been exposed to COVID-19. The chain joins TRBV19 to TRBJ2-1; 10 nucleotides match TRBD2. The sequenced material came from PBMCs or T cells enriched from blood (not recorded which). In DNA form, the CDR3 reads TGTGCCAGTATAGAGCGGGAGGGCCTCTCCTACAATGAGCAGTTCTTC. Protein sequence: CASIEREGLSYNEQFF.